These 29 T cell receptor beta chains share one sample of origin, sequenced in a study of CD4+ T cells in melanoma. Method: immunoSEQ multiplex PCR; TCRdb's copy keeps in-frame clones and lacks some. The data show over 100,000 clones, approximately 90% seen once. Source material: peripheral blood. These receptors were collected from a human donor with melanoma.

This chain links TRBV9 with TRBJ2-3; tentatively, D is TRBD1 (6 bases). Germline CDR1 is SGDLS and CDR2 is YYNGEE. CDR3 length: 16 residues. The V end lost 3 bases, the J end lost 0 bases, and 14 bases lay between the germline ends. The CDR3, as DNA: TGTGCCAGCAGCGCGGGGACATCCACTAGCACAGATACGCAGTATTTT. This translates into CASSAGTSTSTDTQYF. Complete variable domain (other parts from reference TRBV9 and TRBJ2-3): DSGVTQTPKHLITATGQRVTLRCSPRSGDLSVYWYQQSLDQGLQFLIQYYNGEERAKGNILERFSAQQFPDLHSELNLSSLELGDSALYFCASSAGTSTSTDTQYFGPGTRLTVL.

In nucleotides, the CDR3 is TGTGCCAGCAGGACAGGGGGCCGCGGCTACACCTTC. This translates into CASRTGGRGYTF. The chain uses TRBV2 and TRBJ1-2; 10 bases align to TRBD1. CDR1 SNHLY and CDR2 FYNNEI come from the germline V gene. This CDR3 has 12 residues. The V gene end was trimmed by 6 bases and the J gene end by 8 bases; junction bases not matched to a gene: 3.

The genes are TRBV7-2 and TRBJ2-7; D unresolved. Germline CDR1 SGHTA, CDR2 FQGNSA. V lost 3 bases, J lost 0 bases, and 9 bases lay in between. The CDR3 loop spans 14 amino acids. The chain's CDR3 is CASSFSQSSYEQYF. CDR3 nucleotides: TGTGCCAGCAGCTTTAGCCAGAGCTCCTACGAGCAGTACTTC.

The chain is built from TRBV19 and TRBJ2-1, with 8 bases matching TRBD2. Germline CDR1 LNHDA, CDR2 SQIVND (reference sequence). Germline trimming cut 1 base from V and 6 bases from J; bases unmatched to any gene: 8. The CDR3 has 16 amino acids. This CDR3 is CASSIAGGLQLNEQFF. Here the CDR3 DNA reads TGTGCCAGTAGTATAGCGGGGGGGCTCCAACTCAATGAGCAGTTCTTC.

V gene TRBV5-1 combines with J gene TRBJ2-7, with a tentative D call TRBD2 (6 bases). Germline-derived CDR1 and CDR2 are SGHRS and YFSETQ. Between the trimmed V and J ends, which lost 0 bases and 4 bases, there was a span of 17 bases. The CDR3 is made up of 16 amino acids. The CDR3 spells CASSLAGGGGVYEQYF. Here the CDR3 DNA reads TGCGCCAGCAGCTTGGCCGGAGGTGGAGGGGTATACGAGCAGTACTTC. The full variable domain, in which reference TRBV5-1 and TRBJ2-7 provide the parts outside the CDR3, is KAGVTQTPRYLIKTRGQQVTLSCSPISGHRSVSWYQQTPGQGLQFLFEYFSETQRNKGNFPGRFSGRQFSNSRSEMNVSTLELGDSALYLCASSLAGGGGVYEQYFGPGTRLTVT.

The rearrangement uses TRBV6-6 and TRBJ2-3; tentatively, D is TRBD1 or TRBD2 (5 bases each). The V and J ends lost 6 bases and 6 bases respectively, with 10 bases between them. This CDR3 contains 12 residues. CDR1 and CDR2 (germline): MNHNY, SVGAGI (reference sequence). CDR3 in amino acids: CASSNGADTQYF. CDR3 DNA: TGTGCCAGCAGCAACGGGGCGGATACGCAGTATTTT.

The J gene is TRBJ1-1, the V gene TRBV11-2; a possible D gene is TRBD1 (6 bases). V was pared by 5 bases and J by 7 bases, with 11 bases between. Germline lookup yields CDR1 SGHAT and CDR2 FQNNGV. The CDR3 spans 12 residues. CDR3 bases: TGTGCCAGCAGCGTCGGGACATTTGAAGCTTTCTTT. It specifies CASSVGTFEAFF.

The chain couples TRBV27 to TRBJ1-2; D is unclear. Per germline, CDR1 MNHEY and CDR2 SMNVEV (reference sequence). The CDR3 runs to 14 residues. V was trimmed by 0 bases and J by 7 bases, leaving 12 bases between them. CDR3 nucleotides: TGTGCCAGCAGTTTATCGAGGACGGGGAGTGGCTACACCTTC. Translation gives CASSLSRTGSGYTF.

In this sample, this clone turned up once. The chain couples TRBV7-2 to TRBJ2-5; 9 nucleotides line up with TRBD1. Germline V gene sequence: CDR1 SGHTA, CDR2 FQGNSA. This CDR3 region has 15 residues. V shed 6 bases and J 5 bases; nucleotides not matched to a gene: 10. The CDR3 bases are TGTGCCAGCAGTCAAACAGGGGGCAATTGGGAGACCCAGTACTTC. This gives the protein CASSQTGGNWETQYF.

The chain combines TRBV7-2 with TRBJ2-2; tentative D call: TRBD1 (6 bases). Germline V lookup: CDR1 SGHTA, CDR2 FQGNSA. The CDR3 totals 16 residues. V lost 0 bases to trimming and J lost 4 bases, with 12 bases between them. Here the CDR3 DNA reads TGTGCCAGCAGCTTAGCCCCTAACAGGGCCACCGGGGAGCTGTTTTTT. Protein sequence: CASSLAPNRATGELFF.

The genes are TRBV5-4 and TRBJ2-7; possible D gene TRBD1, 7 bases. Germline-derived CDR1 and CDR2 are SGHNT and YYREEE (reference sequence). Trimming shortened V by 5 bases and J by 5 bases, and 14 bases separated the two germline ends. The CDR3 has 13 amino acids. Here the CDR3 reads CASRYRGGNEQYF. DNA for the CDR3: TGTGCCAGCAGGTACAGGGGAGGAAACGAGCAGTACTTC. Looking up the rest from reference TRBV5-4 and TRBJ2-7 gives the full variable domain: ETGVTQSPTHLIKTRGQQVTLRCSSQSGHNTVSWYQQALGQGPQFIFQYYREEENGRGNFPPRFSGLQFPNYSSELNVNALELDDSALYLCASRYRGGNEQYFGPGTRLTVT.

This chain connects TRBV19 to TRBJ1-2; 8 positions match TRBD1. V lost 5 bases, J lost 4 bases, and 9 bases stayed unmatched. The CDR3 sequence is 15 residues long. Germline V lookup: CDR1 LNHDA, CDR2 SQIVND (reference sequence). The CDR3 reads CASSLSGQGAYGYTF. DNA of the CDR3: TGTGCCAGTAGTCTATCAGGACAGGGTGCCTATGGCTACACCTTC.

The chain is built from TRBV7-9 and TRBJ2-3, with D possibly being TRBD2 (6 bases). The germline V gene encodes CDR1 SEHNR and CDR2 FQNEAQ (reference sequence). The CDR3 sequence is 16 residues long. V dropped 5 bases and J dropped 4 bases, with 19 bases sitting between them. CDR3 sequence: CASSLPQRVGSDTQYF. In DNA, the CDR3 is TGTGCCAGCAGCCTCCCACAGCGGGTGGGCTCAGATACGCAGTATTTT.

The gene calls are TRBV21-1 and TRBJ2-4. TRBV21-1 is annotated as a pseudogene. CDR3 length: 16 amino acids. The CDR3 bases are TGTGCCAGCAGCAACAGCTTACATCTAGCCAAAAACATTCAGTACTTC. Its translation is CASSNSLHLAKNIQYF.

This rearrangement joins TRBV2 to TRBJ2-2; TRBD1 might be the D (6 bases). Germline CDR1 is SNHLY and CDR2 is FYNNEI. The CDR3 spans 13 residues. Trimming stripped 10 bases from V and 1 base from J, with 10 bases between. The CDR3 loop reads CATKTGNTGELFF. The CDR3 DNA reads as TGTGCCACCAAGACAGGGAACACCGGGGAGCTGTTTTTT. The whole variable domain, remainder taken from reference TRBV2 and TRBJ2-2, is EPEVTQTPSHQVTQMGQEVILRCVPISNHLYFYWYRQILGQKVEFLVSFYNNEISEKSEIFDDQFSVERPDGSNFTLKIRSTKLEDSAMYFCATKTGNTGELFFGEGSRLTVL.

V usage is TRBV5-1 and J usage is TRBJ2-2, with 12 bases aligning to TRBD2. V shed 4 bases, J shed 9 bases, and the junction held 7 bases outside the gene matches. Germline V gene lookup returns CDR1 SGHRS and CDR2 YFSETQ. CDR3 length: 15 amino acids. Here the CDR3 DNA reads TGCGCCAGCAGCCCCGGACTAGCGGGACCGAGGGAGCTGTTTTTT. Encoded protein: CASSPGLAGPRELFF.

The gene calls are TRBV2 and TRBJ1-2, with 10 bases aligning to TRBD1. CDR1 is SNHLY, CDR2 FYNNEI, per germline. V lost 2 bases to trimming and J lost 7 bases; unmatched junction nucleotides: 10. This CDR3 contains 16 residues. This chain's CDR3 is CASSERGRQGAGGYTF. In DNA, the CDR3 is TGTGCCAGCAGTGAAAGGGGGAGACAGGGGGCAGGTGGCTACACCTTC.

This clone was counted between two and nine times. This chain joins TRBV10-3 and TRBJ1-2; TRBD1 might be the D (5 bases). This CDR3 contains 15 residues. The germline V gene encodes CDR1 ENHRY and CDR2 SYGVKD. V was pared by 2 bases and J by 7 bases, with 17 bases between. The CDR3 DNA sequence: TGTGCCATCAGTGAGCAACGGGAGGGGATGGGTGGCTACACCTTC. This translates into CAISEQREGMGGYTF.

This chain joins TRBV7-2 and TRBJ1-6, with D hard to call. Trimming removed 1 base at V and 4 bases at J, with 11 bases between. CDR1 SGHTA and CDR2 FQGNSA come from the germline V gene. CDR3 length equals 16 residues. The CDR3 DNA follows: TGTGCCAGCAGCTTAGGGCCAGTTTATTATAATTCACCCCTCCACTTT. This codes for CASSLGPVYYNSPLHF.

CDR3 amino acids: CASSYQPAGANQPQHF. The CDR3 DNA sequence: TGTGCCAGCAGTTACCAACCGGCAGGGGCGAATCAGCCCCAGCATTTT. The V call is TRBV6-6, the J call TRBJ1-5, with D perhaps matching TRBD1 (6 bases). The CDR3 runs to 16 residues. With 2 bases removed from V and 4 bases from J, the gap between germline ends came to 15 bases. Germline V gene data show CDR1 as MNHNY and CDR2 as SVGAGI (reference sequence).

This chain connects TRBV2 to TRBJ2-2; D possibly uses TRBD1 or TRBD2 (5 bases each). The V gene's germline CDR1 is SNHLY and CDR2 FYNNEI. The CDR3 totals 13 residues. V shed 8 bases and J shed 7 bases, with 14 bases lying between them. The CDR3 spells CASDSGDRGELFF. CDR3 bases: TGTGCCAGCGACAGCGGAGACCGCGGGGAGCTGTTTTTT.

The chain is built from TRBV28 and TRBJ1-2; D gene uncertain. This CDR3 is 18 amino acids long. Germline V gives CDR1 MDHEN, CDR2 SYDVKM. Trimming cost V 4 bases and J 4 bases, with 25 bases left between them. CDR3 loop: CASSSFPSLRPTSYGYTF. The CDR3 nucleotides read TGTGCCAGCAGTTCATTCCCCTCGTTGCGACCAACATCCTATGGCTACACCTTC.

This clone was seen a single time. V is TRBV5-4 and J is TRBJ2-3; D tentatively reads TRBD1 or TRBD2 (6 bases each). The CDR3 is 18 residues long. Germline CDR1 SGHNT, CDR2 YYREEE (reference sequence). Trimming stripped 0 bases from V and 2 bases from J, with 19 bases between. The DNA of the CDR3 is TGTGCCAGCAGCTTGGATTTGGGTGTGGGGGGCACCACAGATACGCAGTATTTT. This sequence encodes CASSLDLGVGGTTDTQYF.

The chain combines TRBV6-1 with TRBJ2-1, with 10 bases fitting TRBD2. Per the germline V gene, CDR1 is MNHNS and CDR2 is SASEGT. This CDR3 spans 15 amino acids. The J segment lost 2 bases and the V segment lost 4 bases, leaving 2 bases of the junction unmatched. CDR3 region: CASSVTSGAYNEQFF. Written as DNA, the CDR3 is TGTGCCAGCAGTGTTACTAGCGGGGCCTACAATGAGCAGTTCTTC.

The V and J genes are TRBV7-2 and TRBJ1-5, with D perhaps TRBD1 (5 bases). Deletions cut 4 bases from V and 6 bases from J, with 16 bases between. Germline lookup yields CDR1 SGHTA and CDR2 FQGNSA. The CDR3 runs to 15 residues. CDR3 nucleotides: TGTGCCAGCAGCTCCTCGGGTAGGGGAGCTCAGCCCCAGCATTTT. The encoded protein is CASSSSGRGAQPQHF.

The chain couples TRBV18 to TRBJ2-5; maybe TRBD1 (5 bases). The CDR3 runs to 14 residues. Trimming removed 4 bases from V and 4 bases from J, with 13 bases in between. CDR1 KGHSH and CDR2 LQKENI come from the germline V gene. The CDR3 nucleotides read TGTGCCAGCTCACGGACCAGGGTTGGAGAGACCCAGTACTTC. Protein product: CASSRTRVGETQYF.

The CDR3 sequence is CASSLSGAGANNEKLFF. The CDR3 DNA is TGTGCCAGCAGTTTATCTGGTGCGGGGGCGAATAATGAAAAACTGTTTTTT. The rearrangement uses TRBV28 and TRBJ1-4; tentatively, D is TRBD1 (6 bases). The CDR3 is 17 amino acids. V lost 1 base, J lost 4 bases, and 16 bases lay in between. The V gene's germline CDR1 is MDHEN and CDR2 SYDVKM.

The chain couples TRBV10-2 to TRBJ2-6; possibly TRBD1 or TRBD2 for D (5 bases each). CDR3 length: 16 amino acids. The V gene lost 4 bases and the J gene lost 4 bases, with 14 bases spanning the gap. CDR1 and CDR2 from the germline V gene are WSHSY and SAAADI. The CDR3 DNA reads TGCGCCAGCAGTGGTGGGGGACGTGACGGGGCCAACGTCCTGACTTTC. This translates into CASSGGGRDGANVLTF.

This clone was picked up a small number of times. The rearrangement links TRBV7-3 to TRBJ2-5; D not resolved. Germline V gene lookup returns CDR1 SGHTA and CDR2 FQGTGA. The CDR3 extends over 13 amino acids. V lost 5 bases and J 0 bases, leaving 7 bases between the germline ends. The CDR3 nucleotides read TGTGCCAGCAGCCCGTGGTACCAAGAGACCCAGTACTTC. It is translated as CASSPWYQETQYF.